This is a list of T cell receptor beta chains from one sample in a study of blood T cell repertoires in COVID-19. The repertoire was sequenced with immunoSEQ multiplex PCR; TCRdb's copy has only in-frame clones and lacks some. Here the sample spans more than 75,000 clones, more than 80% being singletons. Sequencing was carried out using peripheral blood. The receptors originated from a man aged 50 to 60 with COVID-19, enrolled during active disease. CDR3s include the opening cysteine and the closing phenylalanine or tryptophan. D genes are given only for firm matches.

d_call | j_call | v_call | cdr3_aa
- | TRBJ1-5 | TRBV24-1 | CATSDLSSRGPQHF
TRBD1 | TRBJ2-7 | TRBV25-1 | CASSTRQGSHEQYF
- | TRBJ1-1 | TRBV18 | CASSPRPGEAFF
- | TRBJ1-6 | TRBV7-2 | CASSLGQPINSPLHF
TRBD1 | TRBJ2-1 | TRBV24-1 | CATSDARYRDRGGYNEQFF
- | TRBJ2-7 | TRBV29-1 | CSVEKEGYEQYF
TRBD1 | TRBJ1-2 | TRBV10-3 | CAISESFDRAYYGYTF
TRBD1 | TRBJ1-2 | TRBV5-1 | CASSLGVFAGQSYGYTF
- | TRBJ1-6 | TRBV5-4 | CASSPRGASGNSPLHF
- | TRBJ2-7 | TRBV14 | CASSPNEALPYEQYF
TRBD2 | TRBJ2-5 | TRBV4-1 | CASSQTLTSGGAETQYF
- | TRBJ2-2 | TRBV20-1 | CSASRTGRAPGELFF
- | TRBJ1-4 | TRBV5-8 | CASSLRRNNEKLFF
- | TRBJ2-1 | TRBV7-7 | CASSPGSGTHQYNEQFF
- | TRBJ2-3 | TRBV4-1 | CASSQAFSRSTDTQYF
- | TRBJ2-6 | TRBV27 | CASSVTGSGANVLTF
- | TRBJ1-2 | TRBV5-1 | CASSLGRELRDVDGYTF
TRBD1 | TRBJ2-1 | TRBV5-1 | CASRSGQGFYNEQFF
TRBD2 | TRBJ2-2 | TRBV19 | CASSHSGLAGENTGELFF
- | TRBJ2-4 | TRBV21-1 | CASSKAWTSGVKRDIQYF
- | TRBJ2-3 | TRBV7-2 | CASSLRIGRPTDTQYF
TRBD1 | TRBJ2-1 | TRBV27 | CASSLATGGNEQFF
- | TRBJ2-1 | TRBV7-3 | CASSSTGAGGNEQFF
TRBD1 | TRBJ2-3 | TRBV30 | CAWSSTRTGTQYF
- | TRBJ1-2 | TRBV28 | CATRRGGPYGYGYTF
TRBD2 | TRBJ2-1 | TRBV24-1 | CATGRLAGAYNEQFF
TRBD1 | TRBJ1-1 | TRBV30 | CARRLQGALVAFF
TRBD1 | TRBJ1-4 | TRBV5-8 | CASSSWTGAGNNEKLFF
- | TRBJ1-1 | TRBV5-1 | CASSLDEGRKAFF
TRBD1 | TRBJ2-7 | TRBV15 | CATSKGQEVSYEQYF
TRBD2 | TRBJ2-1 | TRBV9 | CASSVVAGTYNEQFF
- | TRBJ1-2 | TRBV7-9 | CASSLAHRDGYTF
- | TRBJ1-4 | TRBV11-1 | CASSLRRNEKLFF
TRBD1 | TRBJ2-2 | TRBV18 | CASSLDRANTGELFF
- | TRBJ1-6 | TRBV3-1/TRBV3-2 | CASSRFSGNSPLHF
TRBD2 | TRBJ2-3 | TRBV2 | CASRDLAGPDTQYF
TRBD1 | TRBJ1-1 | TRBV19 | CASSAGQTNTEAFF
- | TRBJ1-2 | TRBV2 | CASSPNGGANYGYTF
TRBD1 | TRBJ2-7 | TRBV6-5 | CASMPRDRGLYEQYF
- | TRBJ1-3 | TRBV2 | CASSVQALSGNTIYF
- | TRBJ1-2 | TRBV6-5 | CASTRGYYGYTF
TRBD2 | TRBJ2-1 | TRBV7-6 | CASSLRLAGGPVDEQFF
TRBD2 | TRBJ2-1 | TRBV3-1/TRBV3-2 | CASSPGPLAGYQFF
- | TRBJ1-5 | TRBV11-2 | CASSLDLNQPQHF
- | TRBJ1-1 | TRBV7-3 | CASSSSATTEAFF
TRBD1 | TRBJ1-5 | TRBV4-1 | CASSQETGTGTLGGNQPQHF
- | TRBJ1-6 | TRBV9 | CASSSGDSPLHF
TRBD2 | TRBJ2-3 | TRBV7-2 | CASSTSGGKDTQYF
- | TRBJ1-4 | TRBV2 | CASINRDINEKLFF
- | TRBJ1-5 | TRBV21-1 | CASSRLGQDNQPQHF
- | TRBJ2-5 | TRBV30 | CAWSAMGSGLETQYF
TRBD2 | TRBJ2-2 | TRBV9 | CASSRGLAGGNTGELFF
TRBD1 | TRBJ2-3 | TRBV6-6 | CASRPTGANTDTQYF
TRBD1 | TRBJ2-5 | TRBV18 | CASSPTPGGVLETQYF
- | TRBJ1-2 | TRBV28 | CASSPWTITDYGYTF
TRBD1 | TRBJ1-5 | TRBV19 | CASSGRTGVNQPQHF
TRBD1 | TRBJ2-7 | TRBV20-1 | CSASTGVYEQYF
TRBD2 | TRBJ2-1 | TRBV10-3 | CAISDGTSFEQFF
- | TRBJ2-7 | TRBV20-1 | CSARSGHEQYF